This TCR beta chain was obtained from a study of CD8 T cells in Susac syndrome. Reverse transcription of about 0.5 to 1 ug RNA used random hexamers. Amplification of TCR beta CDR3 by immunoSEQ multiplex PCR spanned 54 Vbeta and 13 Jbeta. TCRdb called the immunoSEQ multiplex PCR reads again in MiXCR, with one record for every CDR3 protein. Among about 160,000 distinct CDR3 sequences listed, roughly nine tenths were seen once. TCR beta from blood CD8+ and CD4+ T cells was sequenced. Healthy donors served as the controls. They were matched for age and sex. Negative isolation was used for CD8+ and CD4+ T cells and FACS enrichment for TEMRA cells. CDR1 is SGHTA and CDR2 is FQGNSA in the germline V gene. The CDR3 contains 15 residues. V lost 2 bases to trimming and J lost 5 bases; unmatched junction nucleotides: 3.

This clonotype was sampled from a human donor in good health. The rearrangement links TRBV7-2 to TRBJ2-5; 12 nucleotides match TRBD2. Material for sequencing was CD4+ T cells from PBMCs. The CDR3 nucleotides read TGTGCCAGCAGCTTACTAGCGGGGGGGCTCGAGACCCAGTACTTC. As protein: CASSLLAGGLETQYF.